The 13 T cell receptor beta chains presented below share a single source sample, sequenced in a study of T cells in Graves' hyperthyroidism and ophthalmopathy. Authors of the study amplified TCR beta CDR3 regions from RNA transcripts. The primer set for the first-round RT-PCR of the TCR CDR3 was HTBI. MiXCR, applied by TCRdb to the multiplex PCR reads, yields one record per CDR3 protein. The sample consists of nearly 600,000 distinct CDR3 sequences, approximately 15% of them appearing once. The sample was blood. The receptors were gathered from a woman aged 18-29 years with Graves' ophthalmopathy.

This clonotype was detected a few times. The chain is built from TRBV7-3 and TRBJ2-2; TRBD2 matches at 7 bases. Germline V CDR1 and CDR2: SGHTA, FQGTGA. The CDR3 is made up of 16 amino acids. V lost 5 bases and J lost 1; bases outside the gene matches: 7. For the CDR3, the DNA is TGTGCCAGCAGCCCGAAGGGACTACTGAACACCGGGGAGCTGTTTTTT. Protein sequence: CASSPKGLLNTGELFF.

This clonotype was observed a few times. CDR3 region: CATRLAANNEQFF. The CDR3 region has the DNA TGTGCCACCAGACTAGCGGCAAACAATGAGCAGTTCTTC. The V and J genes are TRBV15 and TRBJ2-1; 8 bases map to TRBD2. CDR1 is LNHNV, CDR2 YYDKDF, per germline (reference sequence). V shed 6 bases and J 5 bases; nucleotides not matched to a gene: 3. The CDR3 runs to 13 residues. Combining the CDR3 with reference TRBV15 and TRBJ2-1 gives the whole variable domain DAMVIQNPRYQVTQFGKPVTLSCSQTLNHNVMYWYQQKSSQAPKLLFHYYDKDFNNEADTPDNFQSRRPNTSFCFLDIRSPGLGDTAMYLCATRLAANNEQFFGPGTRLTVL.

The chain employs TRBV2 and TRBJ1-1; TRBD1 matches 7 bases. CDR1 SNHLY and CDR2 FYNNEI come from the germline V gene. V trimming: 8 bases; J trimming: 1 base; junction bases outside the gene matches: 7. The CDR3 spans 14 residues. As DNA, the CDR3 is TGTGCCAGCCGTCCAGGGGGTAGGAACACTGAAGCTTTCTTT. It is translated as CASRPGGRNTEAFF.

This clonotype was recorded many times. The rearrangement joins TRBV7-9 to TRBJ2-7; no definite D call. Germline lookup yields CDR1 SEHNR and CDR2 FQNEAQ (reference sequence). V gave up 1 base and J gave up 6 bases, with 7 bases separating them. This CDR3 region has 12 residues. The CDR3 DNA sequence: TGTGCCAGCAGCTTAGGCAGAAGCGAGCAGTACTTC. Protein sequence: CASSLGRSEQYF.

J is TRBJ1-1 and V is TRBV10-3; 8 bases are shared with TRBD1. V shed 4 bases, J shed 4 bases, and the junction held 2 bases outside the gene matches. The CDR3 extends over 13 amino acids. The V gene's germline CDR1 is ENHRY and CDR2 SYGVKD. The CDR3 spells CAISGTGTTEAFF. CDR3 bases: TGTGCCATCAGTGGGACAGGGACCACTGAAGCTTTCTTT.

In this sample, this clonotype turned up many times. The CDR3 nucleotides read TGTGCCAGCAGCTTAGCCACTGGGACGAGCCACAATGAGCAGTTCTTC. It codes for CASSLATGTSHNEQFF. The chain employs TRBV7-6 and TRBJ2-1, with D perhaps TRBD1 or TRBD2 (5 bases each). V shed 0 bases and J shed 5 bases, with 14 bases lying between them. This CDR3 comprises 16 residues. Germline loops: CDR1 SGHVS, CDR2 FNYEAQ.

This clonotype was seen at least ten times. This chain uses TRBV7-2 with TRBJ2-7; D is unclear. Germline lookup yields CDR1 SGHTA and CDR2 FQGNSA. V was trimmed by 4 bases and J by 2 bases, leaving 12 bases between them. This CDR3 is 14 amino acids long. This CDR3 reads CASSSYSSAYEQYF. The CDR3 DNA reads as TGTGCCAGCAGCTCCTACTCCAGCGCCTACGAGCAGTACTTC.

Notes on this clonotype: This sequence may be a read error, since a much larger clone differs from it by one base. The rearrangement uses TRBV20-1 and TRBJ1-3; the D gene is possibly TRBD1 (5 bases). Per germline, CDR1 DFQATT and CDR2 SNEGSKA (reference sequence). This CDR3 is built from 18 residues. The CDR3 protein is CTASPVLLNTGRGNTIYF. In DNA form, the CDR3 reads TGCACTGCTAGCCCGGTCCTTTTAAATACGGGACGTGGAAACACCATATATTTT.

V and J are TRBV9 and TRBJ2-5, with D possibly being TRBD2 (6 bases). The CDR3 is 15 residues long. V was shortened by 0 bases and J by 5 bases, with 14 bases between the two germline ends. CDR1 is SGDLS, CDR2 YYNGEE, per germline. CDR3 in DNA: TGTGCCAGCAGCGTAGGGGCGGGGCCACCCGAGACCCAGTACTTC. Translation gives CASSVGAGPPETQYF.

This clonotype was detected ten times or more. The gene calls are TRBV7-2 and TRBJ2-1; D is uncertain. CDR3 size: 14 residues. Germline V gene sequence: CDR1 SGHTA, CDR2 FQGNSA. The ends were cut back, 2 bases at V and 5 bases at J, with 10 bases in the middle. The CDR3 protein is CASSLMTANNEQFF. CDR3 in DNA: TGTGCCAGCAGCTTAATGACGGCCAACAATGAGCAGTTCTTC.

Many counts were recorded for this clonotype. V and J are TRBV7-2 and TRBJ2-5; a possible D gene is TRBD2 (6 bases). The CDR3 extends over 14 amino acids. Germline V gene sequence: CDR1 SGHTA, CDR2 FQGNSA. Trimming pared 0 bases from V and 5 bases from J, leaving 10 bases between. The CDR3 is CASSLAGGGETQYF. CDR3 coding DNA: TGTGCCAGCAGCTTAGCGGGAGGAGGGGAGACCCAGTACTTC.

This clonotype showed up many times. The chain joins TRBV19 to TRBJ2-1; 11 positions match TRBD2. Trimming removed 5 bases from V and 8 bases from J; junction bases left unmatched: 8. Per germline, CDR1 LNHDA and CDR2 SQIVND (reference sequence). CDR3 length: 15 residues. The CDR3 coding sequence is TGTGCCAGTAGTGTACTACTAGCGGGAGACGATGAGCAGTTCTTC. Its translation: CASSVLLAGDDEQFF.

This clonotype was found many times. V is TRBV7-9 and J is TRBJ2-7; no definite D call. The V gene's germline CDR1 is SEHNR and CDR2 FQNEAQ (reference sequence). The CDR3 covers 12 residues. V was cut by 1 base and J by 6 bases, with 7 bases left in between. The CDR3 protein is CASSLDRAEQYF. Here the CDR3 DNA reads TGTGCCAGCAGCTTAGATCGGGCCGAGCAGTACTTC. Combining the CDR3 with reference TRBV7-9 and TRBJ2-7 gives the whole variable domain DTGVSQNPRHKITKRGQNVTFRCDPISEHNRLYWYRQTLGQGPEFLTYFQNEAQLEKSRLLSDRFSAERPKGSFSTLEIQRTEQGDSAMYLCASSLDRAEQYFGPGTRLTVT.